This T cell receptor beta chain was recovered during a study of blood T cell repertoires in COVID-19. Study at large: COVID-19 samples collected from the United States, Italy and Spain covered acute and convalescent phases. Nucleic acid was either cDNA or gDNA, and it came from T cells, B-cell-depleted T cells, or PBMCs.

Some clones are missing from TCRdb's copy, which holds only in-frame ones; the method was immunoSEQ multiplex PCR. The data show 110,000 or so clones, 80% to 90% seen once. The count of this clone is one. The receptor was isolated from a woman in her 50s with acute or convalescent COVID-19. The sample taken for sequencing was peripheral blood.

The CDR3 protein is CASRRGPGPQHF. In DNA, the CDR3 is TGTGCCAGCAGAAGGGGCCCGGGGCCCCAGCATTTT. The chain joins TRBV6-5 to TRBJ1-5; D might be TRBD1 (5 bases). Per the germline V gene, CDR1 is MNHEY and CDR2 is SVGAGI. This CDR3 comprises 12 residues. V lost 6 bases and J 9 bases, leaving 12 bases between the germline ends.